This TCR beta chain was sequenced during a study of blood T cell repertoires in COVID-19 (dated by TCRdb to about 2020). In the study overall: The collaborator samples originated in the United States, Italy and Spain and spanned the acute and convalescent phases of COVID-19. The prospective study material was composed of cDNA or gDNA derived from T cells, B-cell-depleted T cells, or PBMCs. HLA class I and class II types, where available, came from metadata supplied by the sample provider rather than from assay-based typing. The repertoires were made available in a free public database intended to serve as a resource for research on the immune response to SARS-CoV-2. The samples were drawn from two sources: the first 160 participants of the ongoing ImmuneRACE study, and 1,254 subjects contributed by 6 global collaborators. The dataset comprised deeply sampled blood TCRbeta repertoires from subjects exposed to, actively infected with, or recovered from COVID-19. A de-identified subject ID, COVID-19 status, age in years and sex were almost always included in the sample metadata.

A remark on this clone: Which antigen it targets is not known. No clone much larger than this one lies a single base away; base qualities are absent.

General conclusions and limits of the study: How much clinical and demographic metadata was included differed by source and by participant, and the metadata was provided uncurated.

Ends trimmed: V by 3 bases, J by 7 bases; bases unmatched to a gene: 10. The germline V gene gives CDR1 as KGHSH and CDR2 as LQKENI. The CDR3 contains 16 residues, cysteine and phenylalanine counted. Of the read, only the CDR3 DNA is kept; its 48 bases are in frame from base 1. The immunoSEQ Assay, a bias-controlled multiplex PCR, was used to amplify TCRbeta CDR3 regions from genomic DNA. Per the source publication's procedure: Within the assay, amplification of reference gene primers was used to estimate how many nucleated cells each sample contained. To quantify the absolute abundance of each unique TCRbeta CDR3 rearrangement, sequence reads were collapsed and filtered. For each sample, productive Simpson clonality was calculated as the square root of Simpson's diversity index across productive rearrangements. TCRdb mirrors the immuneACCESS table, restricted to in-frame sequences. Some clones are absent from its copies; in checked studies, under half trace to an unresolved V gene, and the reason for the others is unknown. Clone size and the V and J calls come from that table; the DNA yielded D and trimming. The sample table records 100,000 to 150,000 clones; roughly 89% of these occur just once. About 2% of the sample is in the top ten clones.

Whole blood was collected in K2EDTA tubes by collaborating institutions according to the institutions' own protocols. For TCRbeta analysis, collaborator samples were shipped as frozen whole blood, as isolated PBMCs, or as DNA extracted from either sample type. The sequence was collected from a woman aged 50 to 60 with acute or convalescent COVID-19. Sequenced input: peripheral blood. This chain is built from TRBV18 and TRBJ2-1; TRBD2 agrees with 9 junctional bases. Here is the DNA: TGTGCCAGCTCACCCATAGCGGGAGACACGGGGAATGAGCAGTTCTTC. This gives the protein CASSPIAGDTGNEQFF.